This T cell receptor beta chain was sequenced during a study of OX40 agonist ivuxolimab in advanced cancers. Study overall: Patients enrolled in dose escalation were diagnosed with hepatocellular carcinoma, melanoma, renal cell or head and neck cancer. Overall study results and limits: Partial responders receiving 0.1-3.0 mg/kg showed among the lowest clonal expansion.

Sequencing used immunoSEQ multiplex PCR; TCRdb keeps in-frame clones, though not all of them. The top ten hold less than 0.8% of the sample, which has approximately 50,000 clones, about 83% seen once. Patients with autoimmune history or systemic immunosuppression were excluded. As for this clone: What it recognizes is unknown.

Germline CDR1 SGHNT, CDR2 YYREEE (reference sequence). This CDR3 comprises 13 residues. V lost 4 bases, J lost 2 bases, and 9 bases lay in between. The sample here was CD4+ or CD8+ T cells sorted from blood, taken in a trial of the OX40 agonist ivuxolimab. This TCR was recovered from an adult with an advanced solid tumor such as melanoma, head and neck, liver or kidney cancer. The chain uses TRBV5-4 and TRBJ2-5; no firm D call. CDR3 sequence reads: CASSPESQETQYF. CDR3 in DNA: TGTGCCAGCAGCCCAGAATCTCAAGAGACCCAGTACTTC.